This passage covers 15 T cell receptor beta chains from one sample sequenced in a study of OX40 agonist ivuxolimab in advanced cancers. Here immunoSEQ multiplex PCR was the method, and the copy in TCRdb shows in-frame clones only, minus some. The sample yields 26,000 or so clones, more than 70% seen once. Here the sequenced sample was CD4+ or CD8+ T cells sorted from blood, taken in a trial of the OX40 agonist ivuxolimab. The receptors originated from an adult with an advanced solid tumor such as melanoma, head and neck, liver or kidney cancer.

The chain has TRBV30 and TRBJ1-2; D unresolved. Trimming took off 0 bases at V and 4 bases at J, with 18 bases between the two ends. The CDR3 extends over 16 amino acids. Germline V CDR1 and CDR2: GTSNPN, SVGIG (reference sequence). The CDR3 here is CAWSVKSAGPFYGYTF. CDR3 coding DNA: TGTGCCTGGAGTGTAAAATCGGCAGGCCCTTTCTATGGCTACACCTTC.

In DNA form, the CDR3 reads TGTGCCAGCAGGTCGGGACTAGCGGGGGTGGGTACGCAGTATTTT. Translation gives CASRSGLAGVGTQYF. The genes are TRBV6-5 and TRBJ2-3, with 14 nucleotides matching TRBD2. Germline CDR1 and CDR2: MNHEY and SVGAGI. The CDR3 spans 15 residues. V lost 6 bases and J lost 8; bases outside the gene matches: 7.

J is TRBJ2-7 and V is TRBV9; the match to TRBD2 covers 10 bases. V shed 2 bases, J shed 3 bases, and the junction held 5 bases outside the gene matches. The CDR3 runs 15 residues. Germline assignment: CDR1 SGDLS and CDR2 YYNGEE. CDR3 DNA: TGTGCCAGCAGCGTGGCTAGCGGGGGCTTCTACGAGCAGTACTTC. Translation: CASSVASGGFYEQYF.

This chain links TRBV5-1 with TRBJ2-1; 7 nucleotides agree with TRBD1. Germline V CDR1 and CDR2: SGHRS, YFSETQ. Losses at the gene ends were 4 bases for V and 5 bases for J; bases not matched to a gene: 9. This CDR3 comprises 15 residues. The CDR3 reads CASSDPRQGNNEQFF. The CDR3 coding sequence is TGCGCCAGCAGCGACCCGAGACAGGGTAACAATGAGCAGTTCTTC.

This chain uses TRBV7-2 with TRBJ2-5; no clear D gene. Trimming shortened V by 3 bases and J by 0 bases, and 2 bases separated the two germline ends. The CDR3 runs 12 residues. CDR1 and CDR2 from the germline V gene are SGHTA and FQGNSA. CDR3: CASSFYQETQYF. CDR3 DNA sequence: TGTGCCAGCAGCTTCTACCAAGAGACCCAGTACTTC.

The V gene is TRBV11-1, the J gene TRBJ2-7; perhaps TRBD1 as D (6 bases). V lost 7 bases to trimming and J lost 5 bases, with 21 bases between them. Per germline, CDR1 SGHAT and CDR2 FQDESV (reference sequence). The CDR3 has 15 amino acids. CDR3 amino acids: CASTYRDTVFHEQYF. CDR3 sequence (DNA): TGTGCCAGCACCTACCGGGACACCGTGTTCCACGAGCAGTACTTC.

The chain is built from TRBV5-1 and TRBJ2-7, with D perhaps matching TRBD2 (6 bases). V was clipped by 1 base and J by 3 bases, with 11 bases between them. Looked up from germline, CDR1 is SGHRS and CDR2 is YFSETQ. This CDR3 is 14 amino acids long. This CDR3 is CASSLTRRDYEQYF. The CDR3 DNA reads TGCGCCAGCAGCTTGACCCGGCGGGACTACGAGCAGTACTTC.

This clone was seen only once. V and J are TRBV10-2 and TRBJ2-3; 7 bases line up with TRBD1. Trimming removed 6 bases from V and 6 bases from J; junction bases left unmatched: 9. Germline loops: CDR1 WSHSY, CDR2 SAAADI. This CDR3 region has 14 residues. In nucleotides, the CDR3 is TGCGCCAGCAGACTACAGGGGCAAGGGGATACGCAGTATTTT. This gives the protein CASRLQGQGDTQYF.

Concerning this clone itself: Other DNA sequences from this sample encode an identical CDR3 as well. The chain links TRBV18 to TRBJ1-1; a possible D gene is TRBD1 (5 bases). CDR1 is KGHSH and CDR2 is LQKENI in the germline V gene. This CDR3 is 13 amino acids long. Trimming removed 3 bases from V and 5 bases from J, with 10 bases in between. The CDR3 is CASSPPGATEAFF. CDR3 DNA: TGTGCCAGCTCACCTCCCGGGGCTACTGAAGCTTTCTTT.

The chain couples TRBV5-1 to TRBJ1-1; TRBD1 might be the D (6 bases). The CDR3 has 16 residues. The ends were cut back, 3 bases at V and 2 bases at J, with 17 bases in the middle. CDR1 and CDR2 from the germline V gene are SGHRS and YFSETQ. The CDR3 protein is CASSSVQGPYNTEAFF. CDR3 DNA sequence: TGCGCCAGCAGCTCCGTACAGGGACCATATAACACTGAAGCTTTCTTT. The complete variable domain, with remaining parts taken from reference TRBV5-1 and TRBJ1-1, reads KAGVTQTPRYLIKTRGQQVTLSCSPISGHRSVSWYQQTPGQGLQFLFEYFSETQRNKGNFPGRFSGRQFSNSRSEMNVSTLELGDSALYLCASSSVQGPYNTEAFFGQGTRLTVV.

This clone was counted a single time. The CDR3 here is CASSEYRANTGELFF. CDR3 nucleotides: TGTGCCAGCAGTGAATACAGGGCGAACACCGGGGAGCTGTTTTTT. The J gene is TRBJ2-2, the V gene TRBV6-1; a weak D match, TRBD1 (6 bases). The CDR3 spans 15 residues. Germline-derived CDR1 and CDR2 are MNHNS and SASEGT. Trimming shortened V by 2 bases and J by 0 bases, and 7 bases separated the two germline ends.

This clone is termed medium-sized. The CDR3 here is CASSQKTGTAYEQYF. CDR3 DNA: TGTGCCAGCAGTCAAAAGACCGGGACAGCTTACGAGCAGTACTTC. V usage is TRBV7-2 and J usage is TRBJ2-7; 7 bases line up with TRBD1. CDR3 length: 15 amino acids. The germline CDR1 and CDR2 sequences are SGHTA and FQGNSA. After removal of 6 bases from V and 4 bases from J, the junction contained 12 bases not matched to a gene.

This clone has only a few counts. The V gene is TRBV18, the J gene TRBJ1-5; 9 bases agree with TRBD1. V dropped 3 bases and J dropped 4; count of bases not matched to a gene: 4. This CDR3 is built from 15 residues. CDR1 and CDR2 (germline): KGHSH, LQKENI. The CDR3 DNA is TGTGCCAGCTCACCGGGACAGGGCGGTAATCAGCCCCAGCATTTT. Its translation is CASSPGQGGNQPQHF.

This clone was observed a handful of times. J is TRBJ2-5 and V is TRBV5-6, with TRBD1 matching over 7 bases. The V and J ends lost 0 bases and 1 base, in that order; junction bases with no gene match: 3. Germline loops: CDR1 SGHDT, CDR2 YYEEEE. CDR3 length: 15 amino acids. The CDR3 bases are TGTGCCAGCAGCTTGGAGTCAGGGGGCCAAGAGACCCAGTACTTC. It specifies CASSLESGGQETQYF.

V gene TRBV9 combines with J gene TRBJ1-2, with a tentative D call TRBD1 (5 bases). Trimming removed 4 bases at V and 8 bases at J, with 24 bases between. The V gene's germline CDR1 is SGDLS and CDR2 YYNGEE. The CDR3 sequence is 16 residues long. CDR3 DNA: TGTGCCAGCAGCTCTCGAGGTGACAGAGATTCCTTAGGCTACACCTTC. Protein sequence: CASSSRGDRDSLGYTF.